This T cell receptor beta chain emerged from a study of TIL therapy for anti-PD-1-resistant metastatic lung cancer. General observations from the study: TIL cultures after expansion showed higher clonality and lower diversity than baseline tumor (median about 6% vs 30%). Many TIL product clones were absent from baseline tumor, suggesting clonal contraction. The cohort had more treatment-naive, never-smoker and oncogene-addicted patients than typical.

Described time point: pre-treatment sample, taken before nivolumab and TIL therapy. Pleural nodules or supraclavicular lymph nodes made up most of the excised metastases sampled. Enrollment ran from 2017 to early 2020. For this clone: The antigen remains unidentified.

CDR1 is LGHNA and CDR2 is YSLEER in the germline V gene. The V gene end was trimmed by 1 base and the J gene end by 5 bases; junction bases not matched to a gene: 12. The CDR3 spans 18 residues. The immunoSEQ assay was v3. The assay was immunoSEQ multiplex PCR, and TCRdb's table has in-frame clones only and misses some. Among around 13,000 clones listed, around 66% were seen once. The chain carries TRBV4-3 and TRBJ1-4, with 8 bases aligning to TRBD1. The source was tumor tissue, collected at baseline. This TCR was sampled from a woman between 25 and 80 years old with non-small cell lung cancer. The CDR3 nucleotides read TGCGCCAGCAGCCAAGCACCTCTAGACAGGGGTGGAAATGAAAAACTGTTTTTT. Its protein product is CASSQAPLDRGGNEKLFF.